Presented here are 19 T cell receptor beta chains from one specimen sequenced in a study of cytomegalovirus exposure and HLA in healthy donors. PCR primers comprised 60 Vbeta and 13 Jbeta primers. TCRdb's copy holds only in-frame clones and misses some; the assay was immunoSEQ multiplex PCR. This table holds 90,000 to 140,000 clones, 83% found once. Sequencing input: PBMCs. These receptors all stem from a man aged 18-30 years in good health and CMV-seronegative.

J is TRBJ2-7 and V is TRBV6-1, with 7 bases lining up with TRBD1. J lost 3 bases, V lost 4 bases, and 6 bases had no gene match. The CDR3 consists of 14 residues. Germline V gives CDR1 MNHNS, CDR2 SASEGT. The CDR3 loop is CASSAGQVSYEQYF. The CDR3 coding sequence is TGTGCCAGCAGTGCTGGACAGGTTAGCTACGAGCAGTACTTC.

The chain combines TRBV4-1 with TRBJ2-3; D is undetermined. This CDR3 contains 13 residues. Trimming cost V 2 bases and J 5 bases, with 8 bases left between them. Germline-derived CDR1 and CDR2 are MGHRA and YSYEKL. This CDR3 is CASSQPPVDTQYF. DNA for the CDR3: TGCGCCAGCAGCCAACCACCGGTAGATACGCAGTATTTT.

The V and J genes are TRBV5-1 and TRBJ2-7; 10 nucleotides agree with TRBD2. The germline gives CDR1 SGHRS, CDR2 YFSETQ. V gave up 2 bases and J gave up 3 bases; unmatched junction bases: 5. The CDR3 spans 15 residues. Written as DNA, the CDR3 is TGCGCCAGCAGCTTCTCTAGCGGGAGTGTCTACGAGCAGTACTTC. Translated: CASSFSSGSVYEQYF.

The chain joins TRBV6-6 to TRBJ1-1; maybe TRBD1 (5 bases). CDR3 size: 16 residues. Germline loops: CDR1 MNHNY, CDR2 SVGAGI (reference sequence). V was clipped by 5 bases and J by 1 base, with 17 bases between them. The CDR3 DNA is TGTGCCAGCAGTCATACAGGTAGTGGACGGAACACTGAAGCTTTCTTT. This codes for CASSHTGSGRNTEAFF.

This clone was picked up a small number of times. The V and J genes are TRBV4-3 and TRBJ2-7; TRBD2 matches 13 bases. Germline V gene lookup returns CDR1 LGHNA and CDR2 YSLEER. J was trimmed by 7 bases and V by 4 bases; bases with no gene match: 4. The CDR3 has 14 residues. DNA of the CDR3: TGCGCCAGCAGCCTTGGACTAGCGGGAGAGGAGCAGTACTTC. As protein: CASSLGLAGEEQYF.

This sequence joins TRBV15 and TRBJ2-7; possibly TRBD2 for D (5 bases). Trimming shortened V by 0 bases and J by 5 bases, and 17 bases separated the two germline ends. This CDR3 region has 16 residues. Germline values: CDR1 LNHNV, CDR2 YYDKDF (reference sequence). The CDR3 DNA is TGTGCCACCAGCAGAGATTTCCGGGAAGGTGAGGACGAGCAGTACTTC. Its protein is CATSRDFREGEDEQYF.

The rearrangement joins TRBV4-3 to TRBJ2-7, with D tentatively TRBD1 (6 bases). V was shortened by 4 bases and J by 2 bases, with 12 bases between the two germline ends. CDR1 LGHNA and CDR2 YSLEER come from the germline V gene. The CDR3 totals 14 residues. In nucleotides, the CDR3 is TGCGCCAGCAGCCTACCACACAGGGCCTACGAGCAGTACTTC. It yields the protein CASSLPHRAYEQYF.

The V call is TRBV7-6, the J call TRBJ1-1; D is undetermined. V lost 3 bases, J lost 0 bases, and 2 bases lay in between. This CDR3 has 12 amino acids. Germline CDR1 reads SGHVS; CDR2 reads FNYEAQ. This chain's CDR3 is CASSFMNTEAFF. The CDR3 DNA sequence: TGTGCCAGCAGCTTCATGAACACTGAAGCTTTCTTT.

CDR3 in DNA: TGTGCCAGCAGCTCCAGGGTGAATACGGTGGTGAACACTGAAGCTTTCTTT. Its protein is CASSSRVNTVVNTEAFF. The genes are TRBV11-3 and TRBJ1-1, with D perhaps TRBD1 (5 bases). Germline CDR1 and CDR2: SGHNT and YENEEA. The CDR3 loop spans 17 amino acids. V was clipped by 4 bases and J by 0 bases, with 18 bases between them.

The V gene is TRBV4-3, the J gene TRBJ2-5; 7 positions match TRBD1. The ends lost 2 bases at V and 1 base at J; junction bases unmatched: 10. Germline CDR1 and CDR2: LGHNA and YSLEER. The CDR3 is 17 residues long. The CDR3 DNA is TGCGCCAGCAGCCAAAGGGAAACAGGGGCCGCCCAAGAGACCCAGTACTTC. Its translation is CASSQRETGAAQETQYF.

The chain joins TRBV4-3 to TRBJ2-4, with a tentative D call TRBD2 (5 bases). The CDR3 is 14 residues long. Germline values: CDR1 LGHNA, CDR2 YSLEER. V lost 0 bases and J lost 10, with 13 bases in between. The CDR3 loop is CASSQDRGLGIQYF. The CDR3 DNA reads as TGCGCCAGCAGCCAAGATCGGGGATTAGGGATTCAGTACTTC.

This clone was picked up one time. The chain carries TRBV10-2 and TRBJ2-5, with D maybe TRBD2 (5 bases). V was trimmed by 6 bases and J by 3 bases, leaving 14 bases between them. CDR3 length: 14 residues. Germline V CDR1 and CDR2: WSHSY, SAAADI. Written as DNA, the CDR3 is TGCGCCAGCAGCGGGGATTTCTCTAAAGAGACCCAGTACTTC. Residues: CASSGDFSKETQYF.

The gene calls are TRBV9 and TRBJ2-3; D is unclear. The germline V gene has CDR1 SGDLS and CDR2 YYNGEE. The CDR3 is made up of 17 amino acids. V lost 3 bases and J 0 bases, leaving 17 bases between the germline ends. Written as DNA, the CDR3 is TGTGCCAGCAGCGGCCCTCTTCCGCACATAAGCACAGATACGCAGTATTTT. This sequence encodes CASSGPLPHISTDTQYF.

J is TRBJ1-1 and V is TRBV6-6; 9 positions match TRBD1. Germline V gene data show CDR1 as MNHNY and CDR2 as SVGAGI (reference sequence). The J segment lost 1 base and the V segment lost 5 bases, leaving 8 bases of the junction unmatched. This CDR3 is 16 amino acids long. The CDR3 DNA follows: TGTGCCAGCAGTCGTACCGGGACAGGGAAGAACACTGAAGCTTTCTTT. The encoded protein is CASSRTGTGKNTEAFF.

The CDR3 DNA sequence: TGCGCCAGCAGCCAAGATTACTTTCGGAGTGGGAGCACAGATACGCAGTATTTT. Its protein product is CASSQDYFRSGSTDTQYF. The rearrangement joins TRBV4-3 to TRBJ2-3; D is unresolved. CDR1 and CDR2 (germline): LGHNA, YSLEER. V shed 0 bases and J shed 0 bases, with 16 bases lying between them. CDR3 length: 18 residues.

The J gene is TRBJ2-2, the V gene TRBV2; the match to TRBD1 covers 9 bases. Germline V gene sequence: CDR1 SNHLY, CDR2 FYNNEI. J lost 4 bases, V lost 5 bases, and 5 bases had no gene match. The CDR3 is 15 residues long. The CDR3 protein is CASSLDRGITGELFF. The CDR3 nucleotides read TGTGCCAGCAGTCTTGACAGGGGGATCACCGGGGAGCTGTTTTTT.

This clone was picked up a small number of times. The chain recombines TRBV5-1 with TRBJ2-2; 8 bases map to TRBD1. The trim removed 0 bases at V and 3 bases at J, leaving 1 base unmatched. This CDR3 contains 15 residues. CDR1 is SGHRS, CDR2 YFSETQ, per germline. The CDR3 region is CASSLGTGYTGELFF. CDR3 sequence (DNA): TGCGCCAGCAGCTTGGGGACAGGGTACACCGGGGAGCTGTTTTTT. Full variable domain (remainder filled in from reference TRBV5-1 and TRBJ2-2): KAGVTQTPRYLIKTRGQQVTLSCSPISGHRSVSWYQQTPGQGLQFLFEYFSETQRNKGNFPGRFSGRQFSNSRSEMNVSTLELGDSALYLCASSLGTGYTGELFFGEGSRLTVL.

J is TRBJ2-2 and V is TRBV10-3; the D gene is possibly TRBD1 (6 bases). With 0 bases removed from V and 1 base from J, the gap between germline ends came to 6 bases. Germline loops: CDR1 ENHRY, CDR2 SYGVKD. The length of the CDR3 is 15 residues. The CDR3 here is CAISESTGNTGELFF. For the CDR3, the DNA is TGTGCCATCAGTGAGTCGACAGGGAACACCGGGGAGCTGTTTTTT.

V is TRBV10-3 and J is TRBJ1-1; 11 bases line up with TRBD1. Germline CDR1 ENHRY, CDR2 SYGVKD. The CDR3 loop spans 13 amino acids. V shed 4 bases, J shed 7 bases, and the junction held 2 bases outside the gene matches. The chain's CDR3 is CAISVGQGVEAFF. The CDR3 DNA reads as TGTGCCATCAGTGTGGGACAGGGGGTTGAAGCTTTCTTT.